Sequencing of this TCR beta chain was carried out in a study of OX40 agonist ivuxolimab in advanced cancers. Overall study results and limits: There was clonal expansion of CD4+ and CD8+ blood T cells by week 6 at 0.1 to 3.0 mg/kg. Among patients with partial responses at 0.1-3.0 mg/kg, clonal expansion was among the lowest.

Assay used: immunoSEQ multiplex PCR; TCRdb lists only in-frame clones, some missing. The sample carries around 58,000 clones, approximately 94% recorded once. With respect to this clone: Its antigen is undetermined.

CDR1 is MNHEY, CDR2 SMNVEV, per germline (reference sequence). The CDR3 contains 14 residues. V gave up 0 bases and J gave up 4 bases, with 8 bases separating them. This rearrangement joins TRBV27 to TRBJ2-3; D not certain. This TCR derives from an adult with an advanced solid tumor such as melanoma, head and neck, liver or kidney cancer. The specimen was CD4+ or CD8+ T cells sorted from blood, collected in a trial of the OX40 agonist ivuxolimab. CDR3: CASSLSRLADTQYF. CDR3 nucleotides: TGTGCCAGCAGTTTATCGAGGTTGGCAGATACGCAGTATTTT.